This TCR beta chain was identified in a study of PD-1 blockade in classical Hodgkin lymphoma. Study-level results: Only CD4+ TCR diversity, not CD8+, had risen significantly by C4D1. The study found complete responders had baseline diversity similar to newly diagnosed patients. Undefined causes, possibly disease activity or prior therapy, underlie the repertoire differences. Diminished baseline TCR diversity has been reported in newly diagnosed patients relative to healthy donors.

Time point described: cycle 4 day 1 (C4D1), after less than 7 weeks of nivolumab. Patients all relapsed after autologous stem cell transplantation, and there was variation in brentuximab vedotin exposure. Trimming took 5 bases from V and 9 from J, leaving 23 bases between them. Germline assignment: CDR1 SGHTA and CDR2 FQGNSA. The CDR3 contains 16 residues. Assay: immunoSEQ multiplex PCR; the TCRdb copy retains only in-frame clones and omits some. Among 90,000 to 140,000 clones, 89% were seen once, and the ten largest hold 15% to 20%. Concerning this clone: Its matching antigen is unknown.

Sequenced here: peripheral blood mononuclear cells (PBMCs), sampled before the fourth cycle of nivolumab. V usage is TRBV7-2 and J usage is TRBJ1-5; no clear D. The source is a human donor with classical Hodgkin lymphoma. The CDR3 DNA is TGTGCCAGCAGCCCAACGCCTCCAGGACGGAGGATGCCCCAGCATTTT. This codes for CASSPTPPGRRMPQHF.